This T cell receptor beta chain was sequenced for a study of relationships among human T cell subsets. From mRNA, alpha and beta CDR3 regions were amplified using semiquantitative ARM-PCR. ARM-PCR used tagged nested gene-specific primers, then communal superprimers for exponential amplification. MiXCR, run by TCRdb on the multiplex PCR reads, gives a single entry per CDR3 protein. The table records roughly 3,000 distinct CDR3 sequences, just under 85% of them present only once. Germline V CDR1 and CDR2: SEHNR, FQNEAQ (reference sequence). The V gene end was trimmed by 8 bases and the J gene end by 5 bases; junction bases not matched to a gene: 5. This CDR3 has 13 amino acids.

Sequencing input: total T cells sorted from blood. This TCR came from a man aged 40-50 years in good health. The rearrangement uses TRBV7-9 and TRBJ1-5, with 8 bases lining up with TRBD1. CDR3 sequence: CASGGQGHQPQHF. The CDR3 nucleotides read TGTGCCAGCGGTGGACAGGGACATCAGCCCCAGCATTTT. Together with reference TRBV7-9 and TRBJ1-5, the CDR3 gives the full variable domain: DTGVSQNPRHKITKRGQNVTFRCDPISEHNRLYWYRQTLGQGPEFLTYFQNEAQLEKSRLLSDRFSAERPKGSFSTLEIQRTEQGDSAMYLCASGGQGHQPQHFGDGTRLSIL.